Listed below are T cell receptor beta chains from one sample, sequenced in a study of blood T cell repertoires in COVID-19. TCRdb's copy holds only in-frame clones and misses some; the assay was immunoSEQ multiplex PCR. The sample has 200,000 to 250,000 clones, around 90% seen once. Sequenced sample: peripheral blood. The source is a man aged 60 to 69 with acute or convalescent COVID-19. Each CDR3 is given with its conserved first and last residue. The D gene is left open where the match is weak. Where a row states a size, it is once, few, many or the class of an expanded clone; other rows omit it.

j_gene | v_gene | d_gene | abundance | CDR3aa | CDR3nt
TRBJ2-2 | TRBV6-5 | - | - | CASSYEITNTGELFF | TGTGCCAGCAGTTACGAGATAACGAACACCGGGGAGCTGTTTTTT
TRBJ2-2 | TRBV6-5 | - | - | CASRQGTGELFF | TGTGCCAGCAGGCAGGGGACCGGGGAGCTGTTTTTT
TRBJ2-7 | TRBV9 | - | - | CASSVGSDRAYEQYF | TGTGCCAGCAGCGTAGGCTCAGACCGGGCCTACGAGCAGTACTTC
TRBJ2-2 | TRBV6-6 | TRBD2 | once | CASSLDRGLADTGELFF | TGTGCCAGCAGTCTTGACAGGGGACTAGCGGACACCGGGGAGCTGTTTTTT
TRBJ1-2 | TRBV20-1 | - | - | CSAATGSYTF | TGCAGTGCTGCCACGGGATCTTACACCTTC
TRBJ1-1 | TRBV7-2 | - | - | CASSLDAGTEAFF | TGTGCCAGCAGCTTAGACGCAGGGACTGAAGCTTTCTTT
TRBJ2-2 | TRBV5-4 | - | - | CASSFYGGGGELFF | TGTGCCAGCAGCTTTTACGGGGGAGGCGGGGAGCTGTTTTTT
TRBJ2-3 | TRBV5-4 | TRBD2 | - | CASSTPLRGSTDTQYF | TGTGCCAGCAGCACCCCACTGCGGGGGAGCACAGATACGCAGTATTTT
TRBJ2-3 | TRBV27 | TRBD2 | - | CASSITSGGGRLGTDTQYF | TGTGCCAGCAGTATTACTAGCGGGGGGGGACGCCTTGGCACAGATACGCAGTATTTT
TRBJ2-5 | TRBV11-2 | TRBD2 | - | CASSLLSSGGRVVETQYF | TGTGCCAGCAGCTTATTGTCTAGCGGGGGGCGGGTCGTTGAGACCCAGTACTTC
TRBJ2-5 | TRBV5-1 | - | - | CASSLGQVQETQYF | TGCGCCAGCAGCTTGGGGCAGGTACAAGAGACCCAGTACTTC
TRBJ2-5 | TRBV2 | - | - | CASSERQVQETQYF | TGTGCCAGCAGTGAGCGACAGGTTCAAGAGACCCAGTACTTC
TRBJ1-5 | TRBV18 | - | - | CASSPGGGGNQPQHF | TGTGCCAGCTCACCAGGTGGGGGCGGCAATCAGCCCCAGCATTTT
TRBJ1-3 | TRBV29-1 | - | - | CSVGMDSSPGNTIYF | TGCAGCGTTGGGATGGACAGCAGCCCTGGAAACACCATATATTTT
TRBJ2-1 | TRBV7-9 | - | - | CASSTRGGSYNEQFF | TGTGCCAGCAGCACCAGGGGTGGCTCCTACAATGAGCAGTTCTTC
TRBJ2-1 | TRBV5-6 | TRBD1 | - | CASSLTGANEQFF | TGTGCCAGCAGCCTTACAGGGGCGAATGAGCAGTTCTTC
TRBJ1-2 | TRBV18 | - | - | CASSPDPKGNYGYTF | TGTGCCAGCTCACCGGACCCTAAGGGGAACTATGGCTACACCTTC
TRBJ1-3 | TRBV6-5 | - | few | CASSYSGERNTIYF | TGTGCCAGCAGTTACTCAGGGGAACGAAACACCATATATTTT
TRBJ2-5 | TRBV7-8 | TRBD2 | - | CASSLGGSGAQETQYF | TGTGCCAGCAGCTTAGGGGGTAGCGGGGCCCAAGAGACCCAGTACTTC
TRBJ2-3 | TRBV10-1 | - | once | CASSARGNGADTQYF | TGCGCCAGCAGTGCACGGGGGAATGGGGCAGATACGCAGTATTTT
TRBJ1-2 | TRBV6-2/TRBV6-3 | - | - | CASSYVPMTGRRMGYTF | TGTGCCAGCAGTTACGTCCCTATGACAGGACGTCGTATGGGCTACACCTTC
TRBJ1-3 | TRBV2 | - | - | CASSALIGGANPRNTIYF | TGTGCCAGCAGTGCTCTTATTGGAGGGGCTAATCCTAGAAACACCATATATTTT
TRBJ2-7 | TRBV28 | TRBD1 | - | CASSPRLGTGREQYF | TGTGCCAGCAGTCCCCGACTCGGGACAGGGCGTGAGCAGTACTTC
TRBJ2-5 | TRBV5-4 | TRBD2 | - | CASSPGTSQETQYF | TGTGCCAGCAGCCCCGGGACTAGTCAAGAGACCCAGTACTTC
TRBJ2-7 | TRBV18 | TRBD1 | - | CASSPLPPGQGPEQYF | TGTGCCAGCTCACCTCTCCCCCCGGGACAGGGGCCCGAGCAGTACTTC
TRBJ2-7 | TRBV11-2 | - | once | CASSSGTRSYEQYF | TGTGCCAGCAGCTCCGGGACACGCTCCTACGAGCAGTACTTC
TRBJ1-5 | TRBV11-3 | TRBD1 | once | CASSPFRERVTGASEPQHF | TGTGCCAGCAGCCCGTTCAGGGAAAGGGTTACAGGGGCCTCGGAGCCCCAGCATTTT
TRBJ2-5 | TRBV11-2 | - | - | CASSLDLGAQETQYF | TGTGCCAGCAGCTTAGATCTGGGGGCCCAAGAGACCCAGTACTTC
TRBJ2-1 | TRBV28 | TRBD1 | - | CASSSTTRQGWMRDNEQFF | TGTGCCAGCAGTTCCACCACGCGACAGGGTTGGATGCGGGACAATGAGCAGTTCTTC
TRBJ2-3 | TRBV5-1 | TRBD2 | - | CASSVLAGGQDTQYF | TGCGCCAGCAGCGTACTAGCGGGGGGGCAGGATACGCAGTATTTT
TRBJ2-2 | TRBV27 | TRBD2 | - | CASSLGLAGGHTGELFF | TGTGCCAGCAGTTTAGGGCTAGCGGGGGGCCACACCGGGGAGCTGTTTTTT
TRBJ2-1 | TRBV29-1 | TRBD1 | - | CSVEGQGADEQFF | TGCAGCGTTGAGGGACAGGGGGCAGACGAGCAGTTCTTC
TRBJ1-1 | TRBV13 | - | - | CASSWLGSPEAFF | TGTGCCAGCAGCTGGCTGGGGAGTCCTGAAGCTTTCTTT
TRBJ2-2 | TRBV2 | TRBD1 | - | CASTRWGQPGQGKSGELFF | TGTGCCAGCACCCGATGGGGTCAACCGGGACAGGGAAAATCCGGGGAGCTGTTTTTT
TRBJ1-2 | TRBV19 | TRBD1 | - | CASSDGTGTYGYTF | TGTGCCAGTAGTGACGGGACAGGGACATATGGCTACACCTTC
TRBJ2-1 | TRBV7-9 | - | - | CASSPPLPVGYNEQFF | TGTGCCAGCAGCCCACCTCTGCCGGTCGGGTACAATGAGCAGTTCTTC
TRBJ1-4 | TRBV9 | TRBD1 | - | CASSPSGTVNEKLFF | TGTGCCAGCAGCCCCTCCGGGACAGTTAATGAAAAACTGTTTTTT
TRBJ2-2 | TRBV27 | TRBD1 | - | CASSQPGQGGGELFF | TGTGCCAGCAGCCAACCGGGACAGGGTGGCGGGGAGCTGTTTTTT
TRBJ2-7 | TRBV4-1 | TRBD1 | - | CASSQVTGQGVYEQYF | TGCGCCAGCAGCCAAGTGACGGGACAGGGGGTCTACGAGCAGTACTTC
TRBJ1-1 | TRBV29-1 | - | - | CSGGSTTGWDTEAFF | TGCAGCGGCGGTTCGACAACAGGGTGGGACACTGAAGCTTTCTTT
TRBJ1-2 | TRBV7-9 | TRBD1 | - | CASSLTGTGMSNYGYTF | TGTGCCAGCAGCTTGACCGGGACAGGGATGTCTAACTATGGCTACACCTTC
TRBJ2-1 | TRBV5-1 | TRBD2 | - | CASSLAGAGGPRNEQFF | TGCGCCAGCAGCTTGGCCGGAGCGGGGGGGCCGCGCAATGAGCAGTTCTTC
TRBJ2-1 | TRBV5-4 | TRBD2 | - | CASSDPGTRVVNEQFF | TGTGCCAGCAGTGATCCCGGGACTAGGGTTGTCAATGAGCAGTTCTTC
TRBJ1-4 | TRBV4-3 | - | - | CASSQNTEKLFF | TGCGCCAGCAGCCAGAACACGGAAAAACTGTTTTTT
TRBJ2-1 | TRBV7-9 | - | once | CASSPIGDEQFF | TGTGCCAGCAGCCCCATAGGGGATGAGCAGTTCTTC
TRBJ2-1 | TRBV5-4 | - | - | CASSLRTGSSYNEQFF | TGTGCCAGCAGCTTGAGAACGGGGAGCTCCTACAATGAGCAGTTCTTC
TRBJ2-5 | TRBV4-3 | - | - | CASSPGADRNQETQYF | TGCGCCAGCAGCCCAGGGGCGGACAGAAATCAAGAGACCCAGTACTTC
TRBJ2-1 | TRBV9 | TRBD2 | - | CASSLGTSGYNEQFF | TGTGCCAGCAGCTTAGGGACTAGCGGTTACAATGAGCAGTTCTTC
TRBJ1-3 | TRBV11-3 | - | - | CASSFTGSSGNTIYF | TGTGCCAGCAGCTTTACGGGGAGCTCTGGAAACACCATATATTTT